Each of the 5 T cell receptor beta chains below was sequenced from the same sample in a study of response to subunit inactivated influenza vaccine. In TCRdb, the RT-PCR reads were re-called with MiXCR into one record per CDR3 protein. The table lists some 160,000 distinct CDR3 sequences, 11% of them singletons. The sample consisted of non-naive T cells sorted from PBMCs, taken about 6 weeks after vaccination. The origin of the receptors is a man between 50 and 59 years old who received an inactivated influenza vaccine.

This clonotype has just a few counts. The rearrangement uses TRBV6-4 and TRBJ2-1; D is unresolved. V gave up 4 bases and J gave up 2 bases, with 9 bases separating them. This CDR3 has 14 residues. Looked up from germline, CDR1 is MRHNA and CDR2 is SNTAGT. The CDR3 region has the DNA TGTGCCAGCAGTGTGAAAGGGCCCTACAATGAGCAGTTCTTC. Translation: CASSVKGPYNEQFF.

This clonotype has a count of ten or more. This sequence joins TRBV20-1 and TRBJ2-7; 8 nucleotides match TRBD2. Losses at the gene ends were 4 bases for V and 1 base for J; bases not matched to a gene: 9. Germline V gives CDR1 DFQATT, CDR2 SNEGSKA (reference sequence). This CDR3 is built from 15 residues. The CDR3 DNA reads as TGCAGTGCTAACCTCCTGGGCGGGAGGTCCTACGAGCAGTACTTC. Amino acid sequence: CSANLLGGRSYEQYF.

CDR3 DNA: TGTGCCAGCAGCGGAACAGGGGCCACCGGGGAGCTGTTTTTT. Amino acids: CASSGTGATGELFF. J is TRBJ2-2 and V is TRBV9; TRBD1 matches 7 bases. Per the germline V gene, CDR1 is SGDLS and CDR2 is YYNGEE. The CDR3 consists of 14 residues. V was clipped by 3 bases and J by 4 bases; unmatched bases: 3.

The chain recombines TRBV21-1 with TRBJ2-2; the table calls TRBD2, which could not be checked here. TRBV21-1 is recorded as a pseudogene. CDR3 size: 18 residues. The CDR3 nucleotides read TGTGCCAGCTGCCTAAGAGCGGGAGGGCCAGACGACACCGGGGAGCTGTTTTTT. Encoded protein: CASCLRAGGPDDTGELFF.

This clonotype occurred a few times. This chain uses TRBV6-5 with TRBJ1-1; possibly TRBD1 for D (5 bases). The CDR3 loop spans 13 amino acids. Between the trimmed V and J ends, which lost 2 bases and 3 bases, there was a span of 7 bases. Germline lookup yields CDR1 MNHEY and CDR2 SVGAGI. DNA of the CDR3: TGTGCCAGCAGTTACGGGGGGGACACTGAAGCTTTCTTT. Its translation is CASSYGGDTEAFF.